Below, one TCR beta chain is given with its context. The antigen is not known. This sample is drawn from a study of cytomegalovirus exposure and HLA in healthy donors. Germline V gives CDR1 KGHSH, CDR2 LQKENI. The V end was cut by 1 base, the J end by 0 bases, with 7 bases between. The CDR3 extends over 15 amino acids. Study-level results: Certain indistinguishable V segments, among them TRBV6-2 and TRBV6-3, were excluded. Cytomegalovirus-associated TCR beta chains were listed, numbering 150 to 200. Earlier analysis found most TCR beta V segments productive about 90% or about 30% of the time.

Unrecorded immune exposure was likely among donors, who were nominally healthy when sampled. Primers for the PCR totalled 60 Vbeta and 13 Jbeta. Assay: immunoSEQ multiplex PCR; the TCRdb copy retains only in-frame clones and omits some. Among 100,000 or so clones listed, 80% to 90% were seen once. The clonotype originates from a man aged 25 to 45 in good health and CMV-seropositive. The sequenced sample was PBMCs. The gene calls are TRBV18 and TRBJ1-5; no definite D call. In nucleotides, the CDR3 is TGTGCCAGCTCACCACAACAGAATAGCAATCAGCCCCAGCATTTT. Amino acid sequence: CASSPQQNSNQPQHF. Supplemented by reference TRBV18 and TRBJ1-5, the full variable domain reads NAGVMQNPRHLVRRRGQEARLRCSPMKGHSHVYWYRQLPEEGLKFMVYLQKENIIDESGMPKERFSAEFPKEGPSILRIQQVVRGDSAAYFCASSPQQNSNQPQHFGDGTRLSIL.